The 10 T cell receptor beta chains in this list originate from one sample, sequenced in a study of blood T cell repertoires in COVID-19. Profiled with immunoSEQ multiplex PCR; TCRdb holds only in-frame clones, not every one. Of tens of thousands of clones in the sample, approximately 90% were seen once. Sequencing was performed on peripheral blood. These receptors were collected from a middle-aged man with acute or convalescent COVID-19.

The J gene is TRBJ2-7, the V gene TRBV12-5; D gene unclear. The CDR3 loop spans 14 amino acids. The ends were cut back, 1 base at V and 2 bases at J, with 9 bases in the middle. Germline-derived CDR1 and CDR2 are LGHNT and FRNRAP. CDR3 protein: CASGLEAGAYEQYF. CDR3 nucleotides: TGTGCTAGTGGTTTGGAGGCAGGTGCCTACGAGCAGTACTTC. Looking up the rest from reference TRBV12-5 and TRBJ2-7 gives the full variable domain: DARVTQTPRHKVTEMGQEVTMRCQPILGHNTVFWYRQTMMQGLELLAYFRNRAPLDDSGMPKDRFSAEMPDATLATLKIQPSEPRDSAVYFCASGLEAGAYEQYFGPGTRLTVT.

The chain employs TRBV4-1 and TRBJ2-3; TRBD2 agrees at 9 bases. The CDR3 sequence is 15 residues long. V lost 3 bases, J lost 3 bases, and 4 bases stayed unmatched. Germline CDR1 reads MGHRA; CDR2 reads YSYEKL. CDR3 in amino acids: CASSHRAGGTDTQYF. CDR3 DNA sequence: TGCGCCAGCAGCCATCGGGCGGGGGGGACAGATACGCAGTATTTT.

V usage is TRBV2 and J usage is TRBJ1-2, with TRBD1 identical over 11 bases. CDR3 length equals 20 residues. The ends lost 5 bases at V and 4 bases at J; junction bases unmatched: 21. In germline, CDR1 is SNHLY, CDR2 FYNNEI. This CDR3 reads CASSPTSGSGTGGLGYGYTF. In nucleotides, the CDR3 is TGTGCCAGCAGTCCTACATCGGGTTCCGGGACAGGGGGTCTGGGCTATGGCTACACCTTC.

This clone was detected only once. The CDR3: CASSERTGPGELFF. DNA of the CDR3: TGTGCCAGCAGTGAAAGGACAGGACCCGGGGAGCTGTTTTTT. The chain uses TRBV2 and TRBJ2-2; 7 nucleotides line up with TRBD1. The germline CDR1 and CDR2 sequences are SNHLY and FYNNEI. The J segment lost 6 bases and the V segment lost 2 bases, leaving 3 bases of the junction unmatched. This CDR3 has 14 amino acids.

This chain connects TRBV18 to TRBJ1-1; D is perhaps TRBD1 (5 bases). Germline V gene lookup returns CDR1 KGHSH and CDR2 LQKENI. V was clipped by 6 bases and J by 0 bases, with 14 bases between them. CDR3 length: 15 residues. Here the CDR3 DNA reads TGTGCCAGCTCGGCGACAGTCCTCATGAACACTGAAGCTTTCTTT. This gives the protein CASSATVLMNTEAFF.

The chain recombines TRBV9 with TRBJ2-7, with TRBD1 matching over 8 bases. Losses at the gene ends were 0 bases for V and 0 bases for J; bases not matched to a gene: 8. CDR3 length: 17 residues. Germline values: CDR1 SGDLS, CDR2 YYNGEE. CDR3 nucleotide sequence: TGTGCCAGCAGCGTAGGTGCCGGGACAGGAAGCTCCTACGAGCAGTACTTC. It encodes CASSVGAGTGSSYEQYF.

This chain connects TRBV14 to TRBJ2-2; TRBD1 is a possible D gene (5 bases). The germline V gene encodes CDR1 SGHDN and CDR2 FVKESK. V dropped 2 bases and J dropped 5 bases, with 15 bases sitting between them. The CDR3 length is 16 residues. The CDR3 DNA is TGTGCCAGCAGCCAATTTCTGGGGCAGGAAACCGGGGAGCTGTTTTTT. Residues: CASSQFLGQETGELFF. Looking up the rest from reference TRBV14 and TRBJ2-2 gives the full variable domain: EAGVTQFPSHSVIEKGQTVTLRCDPISGHDNLYWYRRVMGKEIKFLLHFVKESKQDESGMPNNRFLAERTGGTYSTLKVQPAELEDSGVYFCASSQFLGQETGELFFGEGSRLTVL.

The V and J genes are TRBV10-2 and TRBJ2-1; 8 bases align to TRBD2. V dropped 6 bases and J dropped 6; count of bases not matched to a gene: 7. Germline lookup yields CDR1 WSHSY and CDR2 SAAADI. This CDR3 is built from 14 residues. The CDR3 sequence is CASSRTSTFNEQFF. The CDR3 DNA reads as TGCGCCAGCAGCAGGACTAGCACCTTCAATGAGCAGTTCTTC.

V and J are TRBV7-8 and TRBJ2-5, with 8 bases identical to TRBD1. The V gene end was trimmed by 1 base and the J gene end by 5 bases; junction bases not matched to a gene: 9. This CDR3 comprises 16 residues. Germline lookup yields CDR1 SGHVS and CDR2 FQNEAQ. CDR3 sequence: CASSLGQGNPRETQYF. The CDR3 nucleotides are TGTGCCAGCAGCTTAGGACAGGGGAACCCCCGGGAGACCCAGTACTTC.

The V gene is TRBV28, the J gene TRBJ2-4; D uncertain. The CDR3 has 16 amino acids. With 2 bases removed from V and 0 bases from J, the gap between germline ends came to 11 bases. Per the germline V gene, CDR1 is MDHEN and CDR2 is SYDVKM. Here the CDR3 reads CASSLDAIGAKNIQYF. CDR3 DNA sequence: TGTGCCAGCAGTTTAGATGCAATCGGAGCCAAAAACATTCAGTACTTC. Complete variable domain (other parts from reference TRBV28 and TRBJ2-4): DVKVTQSSRYLVKRTGEKVFLECVQDMDHENMFWYRQDPGLGLRLIYFSYDVKMKEKGDIPEGYSVSREKKERFSLILESASTNQTSMYLCASSLDAIGAKNIQYFGAGTRLSVL.